The clone carrying this T cell receptor beta chain was seen a handful of times. The CDR3 extends over 16 amino acids. Germline loops: CDR1 SQVTM, CDR2 ANQGSEA. Trimming took off 5 bases at V and 8 bases at J, with 22 bases between the two ends. The record originates from a study of control samples from healthy donors and cancer patients. This table comes from immunoSEQ multiplex PCR, and its TCRdb copy is limited to in-frame clones, with some not included. The sample lists about 100,000 clones; roughly 87% were seen once. The chain employs TRBV29-1 and TRBJ1-6; tentative D call: TRBD1 (6 bases). Sequenced sample: blood. The clonotype originates from a woman in her forties or fifties in good health. The CDR3 DNA reads TGCAGCGTTTCGTTCTATACGGGACACGGGTATTCACCCCTCCACTTT. It is translated as CSVSFYTGHGYSPLHF.